This T cell receptor beta chain is drawn from a study of chemoradiotherapy in HPV16-positive cancers. Across the whole study: Candidate HPV-specific T-cell clones and common TCR motifs came from functional assays in two HPV16-positive patients.

Libraries were prepared by immunoSEQ multiplex PCR; TCRdb keeps only in-frame clonotypes and omits some of them. The sample carries over 900 clones, roughly 91% recorded once. In regard to this clone: Its target is unknown.

Broader study findings: Only a couple of HPV16-positive patients supplied the functional HPV-specificity definition. Candidate HPV-specific clones and E7-related TCR motifs grew in tumor during treatment.

Repeated repertoire sampling spanned the course of chemoradiotherapy. Unmatched junction bases numbered 4, after V lost 7 bases and J lost 6 bases. Germline-derived CDR1 and CDR2 are SGHTA and FQGNSA. The CDR3 totals 14 residues. The TCR sequence derives from a human donor with HPV-associated anogenital cancer. This specimen consisted of tumor tissue, obtained from a patient who underwent chemoradiotherapy. The chain has TRBV7-2 and TRBJ2-1; 12 nucleotides line up with TRBD2. The DNA of the CDR3 is TGTGCCAGCACCGGACTAGCGGGATTCAATGAGCAGTTCTTC. Residues: CASTGLAGFNEQFF.